This is a list of T cell receptor beta chains from one sample in a study of blood T cell repertoires in COVID-19. TCRdb keeps only in-frame clones here, not all; method: immunoSEQ multiplex PCR. The sample yields approximately 300,000 clones, roughly 90% seen once. Sequenced sample: peripheral blood. The origin of the receptors is a woman between 25 and 40 years old with COVID-19, enrolled during active disease. CDR3s include the opening cysteine and the closing phenylalanine or tryptophan. The D gene is left open where the match is weak. Where a row states a size, it is once, few, many or the class of an expanded clone; other rows omit it.

d_call	clone_size	v_call	j_call	cdr3_aa	cdr3_nt
TRBD1	-	TRBV9	TRBJ2-5	CASSALGGQGGETQYF	TGTGCCAGCAGCGCTCTTGGAGGACAGGGTGGAGAGACCCAGTACTTC
-	once	TRBV21-1	TRBJ2-1	CASSKGYRLADNEQFF	TGTGCCAGCAGCAAAGGATATCGGCTAGCGGACAATGAGCAGTTCTTC
-	-	TRBV27	TRBJ2-7	CASSSTGQARQYF	TGTGCCAGCAGTTCAACAGGTCAAGCTCGGCAGTACTTC
TRBD2	once	TRBV4-1	TRBJ2-7	CASAGTSGNYEQYF	TGCGCCAGCGCAGGGACTAGCGGAAACTACGAGCAGTACTTC
-	-	TRBV10-1	TRBJ1-4	CASTTGNGEKLFF	TGCGCCAGCACCACAGGGAATGGAGAAAAACTGTTTTTT
TRBD1	-	TRBV4-3	TRBJ2-7	CASSQDSSGQGAFEQYF	TGCGCCAGCAGCCAAGATAGTTCGGGACAGGGGGCTTTCGAGCAGTACTTC
TRBD1	-	TRBV6-5	TRBJ2-7	CASSNYYRGYHEQYF	TGTGCCAGCAGCAACTACTACAGGGGCTACCACGAGCAGTACTTC
-	-	TRBV30	TRBJ1-5	CAWSAATINQPQHF	TGTGCCTGGAGTGCCGCTACTATCAATCAGCCCCAGCATTTT
-	-	TRBV7-6	TRBJ1-5	CASSPRGAVTQPQHF	TGTGCCAGCAGCCCACGGGGGGCGGTAACTCAGCCCCAGCATTTT
-	-	TRBV3-1/TRBV3-2	TRBJ2-5	CASSQEAITQYF	TGTGCCAGCAGCCAAGAAGCCATAACCCAGTACTTC
TRBD1	-	TRBV11-3	TRBJ2-7	CASSSHRGQQYF	TGTGCCAGCAGCTCCCACAGGGGGCAGCAGTACTTC
TRBD1	-	TRBV14	TRBJ1-1	CASSQDRGGQGFPDEAFF	TGTGCCAGCAGCCAAGATCGGGGGGGACAGGGTTTCCCGGACGAAGCTTTCTTT
TRBD1	-	TRBV19	TRBJ2-7	CASSIRGGLDEQYF	TGTGCCAGTAGTATAAGAGGGGGCTTGGACGAGCAGTACTTC
-	-	TRBV12-5	TRBJ2-3	CASGPGQTDTQYF	TGTGCTAGTGGCCCAGGACAGACAGATACGCAGTATTTT
TRBD2	few	TRBV7-8	TRBJ2-1	CASSPRTSGRTEQFF	TGTGCCAGCAGCCCAAGGACTAGCGGGAGAACTGAGCAGTTCTTC
TRBD1	-	TRBV19	TRBJ1-1	CASSKHRGRDTEAFF	TGTGCCAGTAGTAAGCACAGGGGGAGAGACACTGAAGCTTTCTTT
-	-	TRBV4-1	TRBJ1-3	CASSQNWPSPSGNTIYF	TGCGCCAGCAGCCAAAATTGGCCGTCTCCCTCTGGAAACACCATATATTTT
-	-	TRBV5-6	TRBJ2-7	CASSAFEGVYEQYF	TGTGCCAGCAGCGCTTTTGAGGGGGTCTACGAGCAGTACTTC
-	once	TRBV30	TRBJ1-2	CAWSAGVRYTF	TGTGCCTGGAGTGCAGGGGTGCGCTACACCTTC
TRBD1	few	TRBV10-3	TRBJ1-5	CATGQGGGNQPQHF	TGTGCCACCGGACAGGGCGGGGGCAATCAGCCCCAGCATTTT
TRBD2	-	TRBV10-2	TRBJ2-3	CASSASGRTDTQYF	TGCGCCAGCAGTGCCAGCGGGAGAACAGATACGCAGTATTTT
-	once	TRBV3-1/TRBV3-2	TRBJ2-7	CASSQVSGWGSYEQYF	TGTGCCAGCAGCCAGGTCAGCGGGTGGGGATCCTACGAGCAGTACTTC
-	few	TRBV4-3	TRBJ1-3	CASSQFPRADSGNTIYF	TGCGCCAGCAGCCAGTTCCCCAGGGCAGATTCTGGAAACACCATATATTTT
-	-	TRBV6-1	TRBJ2-7	CASSEPTFFIYEQYF	TGTGCCAGCAGTGAACCGACTTTCTTTATCTACGAGCAGTACTTC
TRBD1	-	TRBV19	TRBJ2-5	CASSGQGAEETQYF	TGTGCCAGTAGTGGACAGGGGGCTGAGGAGACCCAGTACTTC
TRBD2	-	TRBV30	TRBJ2-3	CAWSVGSGDTQYF	TGTGCCTGGAGTGTAGGTAGCGGGGATACGCAGTATTTT
TRBD1	-	TRBV28	TRBJ1-1	CASSPQGAEAFF	TGTGCCAGCAGTCCGCAGGGGGCTGAAGCTTTCTTT
TRBD1	-	TRBV7-3	TRBJ2-3	CASSQDRVSTDTQYF	TGTGCCAGCAGCCAGGACAGGGTGAGCACAGATACGCAGTATTTT
-	-	TRBV28	TRBJ2-7	CASSFPSSGGGSEQYF	TGTGCCAGCAGTTTTCCGTCGTCAGGGGGAGGTTCCGAGCAGTACTTC
-	-	TRBV3-1/TRBV3-2	TRBJ2-3	CASSQAESGVTDTQYF	TGTGCCAGCAGCCAAGCCGAGTCGGGAGTCACAGATACGCAGTATTTT
-	-	TRBV7-9	TRBJ1-1	CASSFGVMNTEAFF	TGTGCCAGCAGCTTCGGGGTGATGAACACTGAAGCTTTCTTT
-	-	TRBV6-5	TRBJ2-1	CASSSPTSEQFF	TGTGCCAGCAGTTCCCCGACTAGTGAGCAGTTCTTC
-	-	TRBV6-2/TRBV6-3	TRBJ1-2	CASSYSGRHGYTF	TGTGCCAGCAGTTACTCAGGGAGGCATGGCTACACCTTC
TRBD1	-	TRBV25-1	TRBJ1-4	CASSSRQGAGEKLFF	TGTGCCAGCAGTTCAAGACAGGGGGCCGGGGAAAAACTGTTTTTT
TRBD2	once	TRBV5-6	TRBJ2-7	CASSLDPKGLAGAPYEQYF	TGTGCCAGCAGCTTGGATCCGAAGGGACTAGCGGGAGCCCCCTACGAGCAGTACTTC
-	few	TRBV24-1	TRBJ1-6	CATSDNREYSPLHF	TGTGCCACCAGTGATAACAGGGAGTATTCACCCCTCCACTTT
TRBD1	-	TRBV19	TRBJ2-2	CASSSSRTGVTGELFF	TGTGCCAGTAGTTCCTCAAGGACAGGGGTAACCGGGGAGCTGTTTTTT
-	-	TRBV6-5	TRBJ2-7	CASSYSGGSGAYEQYF	TGTGCCAGCAGTTACTCTGGGGGCTCAGGGGCCTACGAGCAGTACTTC
TRBD2	-	TRBV24-1	TRBJ2-1	CATSVTAGTSGNNEQFF	TGTGCCACCAGTGTTACAGCCGGGACTAGCGGAAACAATGAGCAGTTCTTC
-	few	TRBV5-6	TRBJ1-2	CASSLYRPGYGYTF	TGTGCCAGCAGCTTGTACAGGCCCGGCTATGGCTACACCTTC
TRBD1	-	TRBV5-1	TRBJ2-3	CASSDRDRRFTDTQYF	TGCGCCAGCAGCGACCGGGACAGGAGATTCACAGATACGCAGTATTTT
-	-	TRBV7-9	TRBJ2-5	CASTRMGHGTSRSMETQYF	TGTGCCAGCACTAGAATGGGGCATGGAACTAGCCGGAGCATGGAGACCCAGTACTTC
TRBD2	many	TRBV5-1	TRBJ2-5	CASSASGRSEETQYF	TGCGCCAGCAGCGCTAGCGGGAGGAGTGAAGAGACCCAGTACTTC
-	-	TRBV12-3/TRBV12-4	TRBJ2-2	CASSFSGGELFF	TGTGCCAGCAGTTTTAGCGGCGGGGAGCTGTTTTTT
-	-	TRBV10-1	TRBJ2-1	CASSESGERHEQFF	TGCGCCAGCAGTGAGTCGGGAGAGCGGCATGAGCAGTTCTTC
-	-	TRBV5-4	TRBJ1-1	CASSAGLMNTEAFF	TGTGCCAGCAGCGCCGGACTAATGAACACTGAAGCTTTCTTT
TRBD1	-	TRBV11-2	TRBJ1-4	CASSSRQGFEKLFF	TGTGCCAGCAGCTCGAGACAGGGATTCGAAAAACTGTTTTTT
-	-	TRBV6-5	TRBJ2-5	CASSYKAGAGIETQYF	TGTGCCAGCAGTTACAAGGCCGGGGCGGGGATTGAGACCCAGTACTTC
TRBD2	-	TRBV3-1/TRBV3-2	TRBJ2-7	CASSQDLAGGPRGNEQYF	TGTGCCAGCAGCCAAGATCTGGCGGGAGGGCCCCGGGGCAACGAGCAGTACTTC
TRBD2	-	TRBV30	TRBJ2-1	CAWSVGLAGVYEQFF	TGTGCCTGGAGTGTAGGGCTAGCGGGAGTCTATGAGCAGTTCTTC
-	few	TRBV28	TRBJ1-4	CASSGDRFNEKLFF	TGTGCCAGCAGTGGAGACAGGTTTAATGAAAAACTGTTTTTT
TRBD1	-	TRBV6-6	TRBJ1-2	CASDRGQGGGYTF	TGTGCCAGCGACAGGGGGCAGGGCGGTGGCTACACCTTC
TRBD1	-	TRBV28	TRBJ1-4	CASSLTGGGEKLFF	TGTGCCAGCAGTTTAACAGGGGGAGGCGAAAAACTGTTTTTT
-	-	TRBV6-5	TRBJ1-3	CASRGYGNSGNTIYF	TGTGCCAGCCGGGGGTACGGTAACTCTGGAAACACCATATATTTT
-	-	TRBV30	TRBJ1-5	CAWSEDSGFDQPQHF	TGTGCCTGGAGTGAAGATAGCGGGTTCGATCAGCCCCAGCATTTT
-	-	TRBV28	TRBJ1-5	CASSIRTNSNQPQHF	TGTGCCAGCAGTATTCGGACTAATAGCAATCAGCCCCAGCATTTT
-	-	TRBV28	TRBJ1-5	CASSLVQTSNQPQHF	TGTGCCAGCAGTTTAGTACAGACCAGCAATCAGCCCCAGCATTTT
TRBD1	-	TRBV29-1	TRBJ1-4	CSVGMTGGGEKLFF	TGCAGCGTTGGGATGACAGGGGGAGGTGAAAAACTGTTTTTT
-	-	TRBV7-3	TRBJ1-3	CASSLRGPNSLSGNTIYF	TGTGCCAGCAGCTTAAGAGGGCCCAACTCCCTCTCTGGAAACACCATATATTTT
TRBD1	-	TRBV27	TRBJ1-2	CASSPGTAFYGYTF	TGTGCCAGCAGTCCTGGGACAGCATTCTATGGCTACACCTTC